This T cell receptor beta chain was retrieved from a study of blood T cells in healthy people across ages. This clonotype showed up just once. For the second PCR, which ran for roughly 6 to 12 cycles, a sample-barcoded 5' primer and a J-beta primer mix were used. TCRdb called the 5' RACE reads again in MiXCR, with one record for every CDR3 protein. The top ten clones hold around 0.7% of a sample with around 1,000,000 distinct CDR3 sequences, under 30% of them seen once. The same sample was also studied in work on T cells of mothers and their children. That paper states: No clone of persistent microchimeric T cells was detected.

The source of this sequence is a girl aged 2-10 years in good health. The sequencing input was blood.

The CDR3 DNA sequence: TGTGCCAGCAGCCCTCAAACCCTCTATGGCTACACCTTC. Translating gives CASSPQTLYGYTF. The chain recombines TRBV14 with TRBJ1-2; D not certain. The ends were cut back, 4 bases at V and 4 bases at J, with 10 bases in the middle. The CDR3 extends over 13 amino acids. Germline lookup yields CDR1 SGHDN and CDR2 FVKESK. Full variable domain (rest looked up from reference TRBV14 and TRBJ1-2): EAGVTQFPSHSVIEKGQTVTLRCDPISGHDNLYWYRRVMGKEIKFLLHFVKESKQDESGMPNNRFLAERTGGTYSTLKVQPAELEDSGVYFCASSPQTLYGYTFGSGTRLTVV.